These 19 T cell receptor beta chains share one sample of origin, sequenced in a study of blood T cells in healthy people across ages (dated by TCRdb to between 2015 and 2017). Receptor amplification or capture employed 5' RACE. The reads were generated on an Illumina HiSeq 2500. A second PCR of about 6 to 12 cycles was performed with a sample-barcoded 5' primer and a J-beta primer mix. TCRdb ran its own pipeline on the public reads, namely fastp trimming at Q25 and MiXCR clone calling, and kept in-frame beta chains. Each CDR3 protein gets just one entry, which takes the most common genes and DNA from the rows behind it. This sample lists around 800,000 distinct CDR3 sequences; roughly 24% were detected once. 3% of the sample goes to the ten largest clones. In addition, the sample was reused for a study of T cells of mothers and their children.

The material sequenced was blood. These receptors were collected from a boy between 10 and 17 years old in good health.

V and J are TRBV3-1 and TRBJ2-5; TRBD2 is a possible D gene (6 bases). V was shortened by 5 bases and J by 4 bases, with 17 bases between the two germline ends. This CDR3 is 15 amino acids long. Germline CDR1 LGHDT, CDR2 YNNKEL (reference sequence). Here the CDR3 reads CASSSGIAVRETQYF. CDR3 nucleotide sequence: TGTGCCAGCAGCTCGGGAATAGCGGTTCGAGAGACCCAGTACTTC.

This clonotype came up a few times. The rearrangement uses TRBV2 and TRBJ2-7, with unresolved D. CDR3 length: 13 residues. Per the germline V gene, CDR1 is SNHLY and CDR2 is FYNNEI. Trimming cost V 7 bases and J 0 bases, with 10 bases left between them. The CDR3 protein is CASIYGSSYEQYF. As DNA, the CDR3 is TGTGCCAGCATATATGGATCCTCCTACGAGCAGTACTTC.

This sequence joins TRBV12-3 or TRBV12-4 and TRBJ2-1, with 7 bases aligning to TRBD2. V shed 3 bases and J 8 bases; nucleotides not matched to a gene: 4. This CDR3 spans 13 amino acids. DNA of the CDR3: TGTGCCAGCAGTTTGGGAGGGTACGATGAGCAGTTCTTC. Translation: CASSLGGYDEQFF.

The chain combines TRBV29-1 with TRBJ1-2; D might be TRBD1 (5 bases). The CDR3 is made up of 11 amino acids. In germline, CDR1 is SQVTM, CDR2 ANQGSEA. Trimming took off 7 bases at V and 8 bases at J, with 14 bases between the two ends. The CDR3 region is CSALDEGGYTF. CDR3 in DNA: TGCAGCGCCCTCGACGAGGGGGGCTACACCTTC.

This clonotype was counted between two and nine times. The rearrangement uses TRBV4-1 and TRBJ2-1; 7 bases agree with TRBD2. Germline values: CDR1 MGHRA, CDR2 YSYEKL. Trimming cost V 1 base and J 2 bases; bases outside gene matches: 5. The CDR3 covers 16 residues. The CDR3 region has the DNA TGCGCCAGCAGCCAAGTCCCAGCGGGGACCTACAATGAGCAGTTCTTC. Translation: CASSQVPAGTYNEQFF.

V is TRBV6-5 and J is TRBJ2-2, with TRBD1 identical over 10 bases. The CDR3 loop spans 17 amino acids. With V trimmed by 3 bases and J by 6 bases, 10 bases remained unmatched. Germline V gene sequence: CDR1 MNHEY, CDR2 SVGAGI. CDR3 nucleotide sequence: TGTGCCAGCAGTTATCTACCATCCGGGACAGGGGCCGGGGAGCTGTTTTTT. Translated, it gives CASSYLPSGTGAGELFF.

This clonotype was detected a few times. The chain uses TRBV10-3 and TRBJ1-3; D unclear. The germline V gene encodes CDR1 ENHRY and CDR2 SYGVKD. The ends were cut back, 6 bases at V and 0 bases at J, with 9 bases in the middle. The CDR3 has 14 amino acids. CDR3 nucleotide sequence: TGTGCCATCAGCCCTTTAGTCTCTGGAAACACCATATATTTT. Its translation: CAISPLVSGNTIYF.

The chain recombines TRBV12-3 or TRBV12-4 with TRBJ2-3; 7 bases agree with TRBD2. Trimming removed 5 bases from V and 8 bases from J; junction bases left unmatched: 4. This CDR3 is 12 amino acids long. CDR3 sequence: CASSAGGGTQYF. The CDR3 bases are TGTGCCAGCAGTGCGGGCGGGGGTACGCAGTATTTT.

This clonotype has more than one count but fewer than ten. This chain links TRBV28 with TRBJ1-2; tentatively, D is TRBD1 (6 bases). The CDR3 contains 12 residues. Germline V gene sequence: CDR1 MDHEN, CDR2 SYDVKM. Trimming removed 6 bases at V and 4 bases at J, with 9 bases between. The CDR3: CASSDRTYGYTF. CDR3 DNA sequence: TGTGCCAGCAGCGACAGGACCTATGGCTACACCTTC.

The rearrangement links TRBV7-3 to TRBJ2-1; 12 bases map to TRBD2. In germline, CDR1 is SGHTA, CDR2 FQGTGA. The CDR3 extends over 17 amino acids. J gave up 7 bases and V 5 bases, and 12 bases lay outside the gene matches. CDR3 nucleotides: TGTGCCAGCAGCCTAAGGCCTTGGACTAGCGGGGTAAATGAGCAGTTCTTC. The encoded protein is CASSLRPWTSGVNEQFF.

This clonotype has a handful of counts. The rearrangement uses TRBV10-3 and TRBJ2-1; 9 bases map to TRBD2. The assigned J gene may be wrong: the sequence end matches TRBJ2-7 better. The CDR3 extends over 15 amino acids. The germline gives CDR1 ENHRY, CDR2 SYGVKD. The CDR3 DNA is TGTGCCATCAGTGACCCTAGCGGGGCTTCCTACGAGCAGTACTTC. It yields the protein CAISDPSGASYEQYF.

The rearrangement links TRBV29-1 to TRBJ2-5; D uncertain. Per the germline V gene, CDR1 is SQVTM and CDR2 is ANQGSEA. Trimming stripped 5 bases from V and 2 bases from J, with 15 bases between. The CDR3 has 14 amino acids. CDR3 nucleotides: TGCAGCGTTTTCTCACAGAAGACTCAAGAGACCCAGTACTTC. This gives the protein CSVFSQKTQETQYF.

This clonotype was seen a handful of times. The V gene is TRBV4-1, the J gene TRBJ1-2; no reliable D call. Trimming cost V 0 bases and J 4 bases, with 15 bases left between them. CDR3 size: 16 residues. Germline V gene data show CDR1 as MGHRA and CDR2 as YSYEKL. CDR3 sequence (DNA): TGCGCCAGCAGCCAAGACCGGGGAAGGGCATCCTATGGCTACACCTTC. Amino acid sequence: CASSQDRGRASYGYTF.

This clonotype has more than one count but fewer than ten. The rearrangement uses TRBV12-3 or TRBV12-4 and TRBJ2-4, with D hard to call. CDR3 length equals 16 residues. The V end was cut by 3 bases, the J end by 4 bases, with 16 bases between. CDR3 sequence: CASSLVGRKRKNIQYF. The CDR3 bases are TGTGCCAGCAGTTTGGTCGGACGAAAAAGAAAAAACATTCAGTACTTC.

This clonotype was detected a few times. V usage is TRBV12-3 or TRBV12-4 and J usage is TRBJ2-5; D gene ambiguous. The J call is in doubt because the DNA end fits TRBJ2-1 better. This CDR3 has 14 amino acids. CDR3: CASSFPQWGNEQFF. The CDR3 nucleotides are TGTGCCAGCAGTTTCCCACAATGGGGCAATGAGCAGTTCTTC.

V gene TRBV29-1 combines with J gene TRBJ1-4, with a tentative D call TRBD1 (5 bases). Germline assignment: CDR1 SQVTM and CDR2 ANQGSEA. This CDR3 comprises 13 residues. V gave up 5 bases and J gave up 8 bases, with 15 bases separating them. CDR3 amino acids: CSVRGSGFEKLFF. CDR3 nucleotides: TGCAGCGTTCGGGGCAGTGGGTTCGAAAAACTGTTTTTT.

The CDR3 sequence is CASSFLAGDAYNEQFF. The CDR3 coding sequence is TGTGCCAGCAGTTTCCTAGCGGGGGACGCTTACAATGAGCAGTTCTTC. The rearrangement links TRBV27 to TRBJ2-1; 10 nucleotides align to TRBD2. Losses at the gene ends were 3 bases for V and 4 bases for J; bases not matched to a gene: 6. The germline CDR1 and CDR2 sequences are MNHEY and SMNVEV (reference sequence). CDR3 length equals 16 residues.

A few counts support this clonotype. CDR3 sequence: CASSVQVWETQYF. The CDR3 DNA reads as TGTGCCAGCAGCGTCCAAGTTTGGGAGACCCAGTACTTC. The chain couples TRBV3-1 to TRBJ2-5; D call uncertain. The CDR3 runs 13 residues. Between the trimmed V and J ends, which lost 5 bases and 5 bases, there was a span of 12 bases. In germline, CDR1 is LGHDT, CDR2 YNNKEL (reference sequence).

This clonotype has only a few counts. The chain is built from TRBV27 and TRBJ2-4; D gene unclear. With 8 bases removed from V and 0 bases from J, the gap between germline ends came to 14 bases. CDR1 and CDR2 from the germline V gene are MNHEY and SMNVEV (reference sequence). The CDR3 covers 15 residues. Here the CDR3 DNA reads TGTGCCAGCTCCCCTCAGATCCTAGCCAAAAACATTCAGTACTTC. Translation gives CASSPQILAKNIQYF.